Shown below are 14 T cell receptor beta chains from a single sample sequenced in a study. TCRdb's table, derived via immunoSEQ multiplex PCR, lists solely in-frame clones and lacks some. Of 45,000 to 60,000 clones listed, roughly 93% were seen once; the top ten hold about 11%. The sequenced sample was PBMCs. The origin of the receptors is a man aged 40-49 years with rheumatoid arthritis.

The genes are TRBV3-1 (or the pseudogene TRBV3-2) and TRBJ1-5; TRBD1 might be the D (5 bases). Trimming left V 0 bases short and J 8 bases short, with 14 bases between. This CDR3 region has 15 residues. The germline V gene encodes CDR1 LGHDT and CDR2 YNNKEL (reference sequence). For the CDR3, the DNA is TGTGCCAGCAGCCAAGATATGCGTTGGGGGAAGCCCCAGCATTTT. The encoded protein is CASSQDMRWGKPQHF.

The J gene is TRBJ2-1, the V gene TRBV28, with TRBD1 identical over 9 bases. Germline values: CDR1 MDHEN, CDR2 SYDVKM. The CDR3 contains 15 residues. The V gene end was trimmed by 7 bases and the J gene end by 7 bases; junction bases not matched to a gene: 11. CDR3 bases: TGTGCCAGCAAAGTCCCGGGACAGGGTGGGAATGAGCAGTTCTTC. This translates into CASKVPGQGGNEQFF. Based on the CDR3 plus reference TRBV28 and TRBJ2-1, the full variable domain is DVKVTQSSRYLVKRTGEKVFLECVQDMDHENMFWYRQDPGLGLRLIYFSYDVKMKEKGDIPEGYSVSREKKERFSLILESASTNQTSMYLCASKVPGQGGNEQFFGPGTRLTVL.

CDR3 DNA sequence: TGCAGCCATTCACCCCCGCGGGTTCAAGAGACCCAGTACTTC. Translating it yields CSHSPPRVQETQYF. The gene calls are TRBV29-1 and TRBJ2-5; perhaps TRBD2 as D (5 bases). The CDR3 spans 14 residues. Germline values: CDR1 SQVTM, CDR2 ANQGSEA. Between the trimmed V and J ends, which lost 8 bases and 2 bases, there was a span of 18 bases. The full variable domain, completed using reference TRBV29-1 and TRBJ2-5, is SAVISQKPSRDICQRGTSLTIQCQVDSQVTMMFWYRQQPGQSLTLIATANQGSEATYESGFVIDKFPISRPNLTFSTLTVSNMSPEDSSIYLCSHSPPRVQETQYFGPGTRLLVL.

The chain combines TRBV6-2 or TRBV6-3 with TRBJ2-7, with TRBD1 matching over 7 bases. With V trimmed by 5 bases and J by 6 bases, 13 bases remained unmatched. Looked up from germline, CDR1 is MNHEY and CDR2 is SVGEGT. The CDR3 sequence is 15 residues long. This chain's CDR3 is CASSGYRGRAGEQYF. Written as DNA, the CDR3 is TGTGCCAGCAGTGGGTACAGGGGTAGGGCCGGCGAGCAGTACTTC.

The count of this clone is one. The chain uses TRBV5-5 and TRBJ1-6, with TRBD1 as a possible D gene (6 bases). The CDR3 runs to 14 residues. The V end lost 3 bases, the J end lost 6 bases, and 10 bases lay between the germline ends. CDR1 is SGHKS, CDR2 YYEKEE, per germline (reference sequence). CDR3 loop: CASSYGQLNSPLHF. Here the CDR3 DNA reads TGTGCCAGCAGCTACGGACAGCTTAATTCACCCCTCCACTTT.

By its share, this clone is large. V gene TRBV14 combines with J gene TRBJ2-1; D remains unclear. CDR3 length: 17 residues. From germline, CDR1 is SGHDN and CDR2 FVKESK. V was shortened by 2 bases and J by 8 bases, with 22 bases between the two germline ends. CDR3 coding DNA: TGTGCCAGCAGCCAAACCGGGCTTTTAACTCTCGGCGATGAGCAGTTCTTC. It translates to CASSQTGLLTLGDEQFF. The variable domain in full, with the rest retrieved from reference TRBV14 and TRBJ2-1, is EAGVTQFPSHSVIEKGQTVTLRCDPISGHDNLYWYRRVMGKEIKFLLHFVKESKQDESGMPNNRFLAERTGGTYSTLKVQPAELEDSGVYFCASSQTGLLTLGDEQFFGPGTRLTVL.

The chain carries TRBV24-1 and TRBJ2-2; 12 nucleotides line up with TRBD2. Germline V gene sequence: CDR1 KGHDR, CDR2 SFDVKD. The CDR3 length is 18 residues. Unmatched junction bases numbered 8, after V lost 5 bases and J lost 2 bases. The CDR3 bases are TGTGCCACCAGTGGAAAACTAGCGGGAGGTGGAAACACCGGGGAGCTGTTTTTT. This codes for CATSGKLAGGGNTGELFF.

The chain uses TRBV27 and TRBJ2-5; maybe TRBD2 (5 bases). Germline CDR1 reads MNHEY; CDR2 reads SMNVEV (reference sequence). This CDR3 spans 15 amino acids. The V end was cut by 6 bases, the J end by 5 bases, with 19 bases between. The CDR3 protein is CASSPDPKGSETQYF. The CDR3, as DNA: TGTGCCAGCAGCCCCGACCCAAAAGGGAGTGAGACCCAGTACTTC.

This clone showed up just a few times. This sequence joins TRBV2 and TRBJ2-7, with a possible D match to TRBD2 (5 bases). The CDR3 spans 12 residues. Germline V gene lookup returns CDR1 SNHLY and CDR2 FYNNEI. V lost 4 bases and J lost 4, with 8 bases in between. DNA for the CDR3: TGTGCCAGCAGTGTAGGCGGGTACGAGCAGTACTTC. It translates to CASSVGGYEQYF.

This clone appeared a few times. V and J are TRBV7-6 and TRBJ1-3, with 8 bases fitting TRBD1. V lost 5 bases and J lost 0; bases outside the gene matches: 6. CDR1 is SGHVS and CDR2 is FNYEAQ in the germline V gene. The CDR3 contains 16 residues. The CDR3 here is CASSPRQGYSGNTIYF. The CDR3 coding sequence is TGTGCCAGCAGCCCCAGACAGGGGTACTCTGGAAACACCATATATTTT.

CDR3 nucleotide sequence: TGTGCCACCAGCAGACAGGGGGCCCCGAACACCGGGGAGCTGTTTTTT. Translated: CATSRQGAPNTGELFF. The chain links TRBV15 to TRBJ2-2; 8 nucleotides align to TRBD1. V trimming: 2 bases; J trimming: 0 bases; junction bases outside the gene matches: 2. This CDR3 contains 16 residues. Germline V gene data show CDR1 as LNHNV and CDR2 as YYDKDF (reference sequence).

Here the CDR3 DNA reads TGTGCCAGCAGGGTACAGGGGGCCAATGAGCAGTTCTTC. Translated, it gives CASRVQGANEQFF. The V and J genes are TRBV2 and TRBJ2-1; 9 bases are a match to TRBD1. This CDR3 has 13 residues. Germline V CDR1 and CDR2: SNHLY, FYNNEI. V shed 6 bases, J shed 6 bases, and the junction held 3 bases outside the gene matches. Drawing the rest from reference TRBV2 and TRBJ2-1, the complete variable domain is EPEVTQTPSHQVTQMGQEVILRCVPISNHLYFYWYRQILGQKVEFLVSFYNNEISEKSEIFDDQFSVERPDGSNFTLKIRSTKLEDSAMYFCASRVQGANEQFFGPGTRLTVL.

The chain has TRBV7-8 and TRBJ2-7; 12 bases line up with TRBD2. Germline V gene sequence: CDR1 SGHVS, CDR2 FQNEAQ. The ends lost 5 bases at V and 7 bases at J; junction bases unmatched: 15. This CDR3 is built from 17 residues. The CDR3 nucleotides read TGTGCCAGCAGCCCGCGGACTAGCGGGGAGTCGGGAAAGGAGCAGTACTTC. This encodes CASSPRTSGESGKEQYF.

CDR3 protein: CASSLAGGPNTEAFF. The CDR3 region has the DNA TGCGCCAGCAGCTTGGCCGGGGGCCCGAACACTGAAGCTTTCTTT. The rearrangement joins TRBV5-1 to TRBJ1-1; tentative D call: TRBD1 (6 bases). The CDR3 is made up of 15 amino acids. The V gene lost 0 bases and the J gene lost 1 base, with 10 bases spanning the gap. Per germline, CDR1 SGHRS and CDR2 YFSETQ.